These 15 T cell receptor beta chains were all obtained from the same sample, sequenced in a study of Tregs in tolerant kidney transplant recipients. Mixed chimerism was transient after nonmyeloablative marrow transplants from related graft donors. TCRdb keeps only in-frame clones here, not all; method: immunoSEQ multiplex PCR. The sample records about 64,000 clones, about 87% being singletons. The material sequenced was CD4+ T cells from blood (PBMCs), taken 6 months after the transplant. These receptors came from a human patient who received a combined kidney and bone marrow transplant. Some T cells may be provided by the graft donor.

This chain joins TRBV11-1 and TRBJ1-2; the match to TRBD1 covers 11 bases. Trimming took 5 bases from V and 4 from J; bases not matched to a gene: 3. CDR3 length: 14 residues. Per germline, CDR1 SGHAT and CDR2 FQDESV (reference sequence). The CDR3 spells CASSPGTGGYGYTF. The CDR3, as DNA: TGTGCCAGCAGCCCAGGGACAGGGGGCTATGGCTACACCTTC.

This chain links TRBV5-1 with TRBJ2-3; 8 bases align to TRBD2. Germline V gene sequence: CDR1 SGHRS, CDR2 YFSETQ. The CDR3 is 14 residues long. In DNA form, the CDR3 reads TGCGCAACTCGGGAGGGGTCTAGCACAGATACGCAGTATTTT. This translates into CATREGSSTDTQYF.

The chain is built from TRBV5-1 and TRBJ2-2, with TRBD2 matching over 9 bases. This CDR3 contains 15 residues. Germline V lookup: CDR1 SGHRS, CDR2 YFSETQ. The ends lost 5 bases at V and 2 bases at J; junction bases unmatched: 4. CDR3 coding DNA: TGCGCCAGCAGTTCAGCGGGAGGAAACACCGGGGAGCTGTTTTTT. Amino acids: CASSSAGGNTGELFF.

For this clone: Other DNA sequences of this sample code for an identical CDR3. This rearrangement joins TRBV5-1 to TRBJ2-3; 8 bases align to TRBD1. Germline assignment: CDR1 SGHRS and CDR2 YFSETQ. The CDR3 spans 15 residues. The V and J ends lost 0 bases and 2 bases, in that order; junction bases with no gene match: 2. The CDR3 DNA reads TGCGCCAGCAGCTTGGAGGACAGGGTCACAGATACGCAGTATTTT. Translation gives CASSLEDRVTDTQYF.

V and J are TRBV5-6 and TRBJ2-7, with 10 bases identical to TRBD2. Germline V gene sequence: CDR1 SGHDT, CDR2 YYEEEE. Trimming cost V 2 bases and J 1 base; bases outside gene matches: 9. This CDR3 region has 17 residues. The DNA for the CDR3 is TGTGCCAGCAGCTTTGTAAGGACTAGCGGAGGGTCCTACGAGCAGTACTTC. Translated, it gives CASSFVRTSGGSYEQYF.

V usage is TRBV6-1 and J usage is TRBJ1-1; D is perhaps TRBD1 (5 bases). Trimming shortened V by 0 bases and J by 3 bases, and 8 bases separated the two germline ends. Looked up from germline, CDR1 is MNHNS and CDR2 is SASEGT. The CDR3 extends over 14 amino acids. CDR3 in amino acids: CASSEAWGDTEAFF. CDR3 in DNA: TGTGCCAGCAGTGAAGCATGGGGGGACACTGAAGCTTTCTTT.

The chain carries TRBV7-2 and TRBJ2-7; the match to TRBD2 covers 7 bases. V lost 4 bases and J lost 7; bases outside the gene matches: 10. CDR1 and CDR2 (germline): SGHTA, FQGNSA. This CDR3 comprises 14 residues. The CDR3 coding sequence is TGTGCCAGCAGCTCCCCCGGGACTACGGGGGAGCAGTACTTC. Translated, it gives CASSSPGTTGEQYF.

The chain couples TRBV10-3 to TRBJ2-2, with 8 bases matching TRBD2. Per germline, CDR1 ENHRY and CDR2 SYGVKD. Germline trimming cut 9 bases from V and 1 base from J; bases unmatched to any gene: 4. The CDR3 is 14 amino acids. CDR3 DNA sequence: TGTGCCATTGAGACTAGCGAGAACACCGGGGAGCTGTTTTTT. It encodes CAIETSENTGELFF.

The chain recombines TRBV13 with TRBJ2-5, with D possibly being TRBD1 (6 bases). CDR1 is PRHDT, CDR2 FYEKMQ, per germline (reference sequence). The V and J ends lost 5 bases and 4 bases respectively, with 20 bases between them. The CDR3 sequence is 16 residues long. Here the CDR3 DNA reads TGTGCCAGCAGCCGGACAGCTGGAGAAGACCTAGAGACCCAGTACTTC. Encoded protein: CASSRTAGEDLETQYF.

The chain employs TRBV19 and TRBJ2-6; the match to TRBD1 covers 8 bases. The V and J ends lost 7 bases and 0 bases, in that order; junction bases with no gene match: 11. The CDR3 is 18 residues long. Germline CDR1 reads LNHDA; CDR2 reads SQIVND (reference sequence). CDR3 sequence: CASNRGQGLSSGANVLTF. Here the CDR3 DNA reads TGTGCCAGTAACAGAGGACAGGGATTAAGCTCTGGGGCCAACGTCCTGACTTTC.

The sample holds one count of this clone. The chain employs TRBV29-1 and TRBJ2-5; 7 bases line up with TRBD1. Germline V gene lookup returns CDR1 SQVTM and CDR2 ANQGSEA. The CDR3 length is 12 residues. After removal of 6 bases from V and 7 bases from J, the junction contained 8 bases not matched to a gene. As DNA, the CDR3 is TGCAGCGTCGACAGGGAAGGTGTGACCCAGTACTTC. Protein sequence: CSVDREGVTQYF.

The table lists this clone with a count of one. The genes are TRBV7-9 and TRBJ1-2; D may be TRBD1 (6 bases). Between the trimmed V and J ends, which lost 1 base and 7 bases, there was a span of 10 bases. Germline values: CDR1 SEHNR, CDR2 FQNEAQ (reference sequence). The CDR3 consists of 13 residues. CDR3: CASSLDREGGYTF. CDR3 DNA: TGTGCCAGCAGCTTAGACAGGGAGGGTGGCTACACCTTC. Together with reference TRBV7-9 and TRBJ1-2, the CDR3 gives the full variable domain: DTGVSQNPRHKITKRGQNVTFRCDPISEHNRLYWYRQTLGQGPEFLTYFQNEAQLEKSRLLSDRFSAERPKGSFSTLEIQRTEQGDSAMYLCASSLDREGGYTFGSGTRLTVV.

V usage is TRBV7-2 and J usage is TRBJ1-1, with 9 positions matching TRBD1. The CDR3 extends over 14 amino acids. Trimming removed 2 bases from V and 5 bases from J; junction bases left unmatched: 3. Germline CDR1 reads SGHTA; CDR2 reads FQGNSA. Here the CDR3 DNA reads TGTGCCAGCAGCTTAAGACAGGGGGGTACTGAAGCTTTCTTT. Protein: CASSLRQGGTEAFF.

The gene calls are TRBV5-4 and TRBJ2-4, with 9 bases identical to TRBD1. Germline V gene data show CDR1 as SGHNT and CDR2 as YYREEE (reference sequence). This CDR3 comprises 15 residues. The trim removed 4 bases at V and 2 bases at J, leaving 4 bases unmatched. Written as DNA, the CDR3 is TGTGCCAGCAGCGCCGGGACAGGGCCCAAAAACATTCAGTACTTC. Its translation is CASSAGTGPKNIQYF.

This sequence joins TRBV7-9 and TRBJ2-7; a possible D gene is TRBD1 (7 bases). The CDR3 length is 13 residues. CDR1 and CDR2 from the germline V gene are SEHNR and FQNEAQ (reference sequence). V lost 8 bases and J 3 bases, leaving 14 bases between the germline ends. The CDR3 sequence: CASLRGDSYEQYF. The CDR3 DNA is TGTGCCAGCCTTAGGGGGGACAGCTACGAGCAGTACTTC.